This is a list of T cell receptor beta chains from one sample in a study of T cells in Graves' hyperthyroidism and ophthalmopathy. TCRdb reanalysed the multiplex PCR reads using MiXCR and keeps one entry per CDR3 protein. The sample shows hundreds of thousands of distinct CDR3 sequences, under 20% of them seen only once. The sequencing sample was made of blood. The origin of the receptors is a woman under 30 with Graves' ophthalmopathy. Both conserved end residues are part of each CDR3. Fields, in order: clone size, D gene, V gene, J gene, CDR3 protein, CDR3 DNA. A D gene is named only where the DNA matches it firmly. Rows may omit the clone size; those that give it use once, few, many or a size class.

>NA|TRBD1|TRBV12-3/TRBV12-4|TRBJ2-3
CASSRVLGTGRPTDTRYF
TGTGCCAGCAGTCGTGTACTGGGGACAGGGAGACCGACAGATACGCGGTATTTT
>many|TRBD2|TRBV6-1|TRBJ2-1
CASMGLAGGPSEQFF
TGTGCCAGCATGGGACTAGCGGGAGGGCCCTCTGAGCAGTTCTTC
>NA|TRBD2|TRBV6-2/TRBV6-3|TRBJ2-2
CASSSLAGVNTGELFF
TGTGCCAGCAGTTCCCTAGCGGGAGTGAACACCGGGGAGCTGTTTTTT
>many|NA|TRBV12-3/TRBV12-4|TRBJ1-1
CASSPWDTNTEAFF
TGTGCCAGCAGTCCATGGGACACCAACACTGAAGCTTTCTTT
>many|NA|TRBV12-3/TRBV12-4|TRBJ2-6
CASREGSSGANVLTF
TGTGCCAGCAGAGAGGGGAGCTCTGGGGCCAACGTCCTGACTTTC
>few|NA|TRBV9|TRBJ2-5
CASSVAPSAGQETQYF
TGTGCCAGCAGCGTAGCTCCCTCAGCGGGCCAAGAGACCCAGTACTTC
>few|TRBD2|TRBV5-8|TRBJ2-1
CASSPSAGEGNEQFF
TGTGCCAGCAGCCCGTCAGCGGGAGAGGGTAATGAGCAGTTCTTC
>many|NA|TRBV10-3|TRBJ2-5
CAISERRTAQETQYF
TGTGCCATCAGTGAGCGGAGGACAGCCCAAGAGACCCAGTACTTC
>few|TRBD1|TRBV9|TRBJ2-2
CASSVETGDRGELFF
TGTGCCAGCAGCGTGGAGACAGGGGACCGTGGGGAGCTGTTTTTT
>NA|NA|TRBV27|TRBJ2-1
CASSQDTTGAPRDEQFF
TGTGCCAGCAGCCAAGATACAACGGGGGCCCCCCGGGATGAGCAGTTCTTC
>few|NA|TRBV9|TRBJ1-2
CASSTGQSLGYGYTF
TGTGCCAGCAGCACCGGACAGTCCCTGGGGTATGGCTACACCTTC
>NA|TRBD2|TRBV20-1|TRBJ2-2
CSAPVPSSGTSTGELFF
TGCAGTGCCCCAGTCCCCTCTAGCGGGACTTCCACCGGGGAGCTGTTTTTT
>NA|TRBD2|TRBV9|TRBJ2-1
CASSGGLDGNEQFF
TGTGCCAGCAGCGGAGGACTAGACGGCAATGAGCAGTTCTTC
>many|TRBD2|TRBV11-2|TRBJ2-7
CASSLGLAGIEQYF
TGTGCCAGCAGCTTGGGACTAGCGGGGATCGAGCAGTACTTC
>few|TRBD1|TRBV9|TRBJ1-2
CASSVGQGPLYGYTF
TGTGCCAGCAGCGTAGGACAGGGCCCGCTCTATGGCTACACCTTC
>NA|NA|TRBV10-3|TRBJ2-5
CAISDGEETQYF
TGTGCCATCAGTGATGGGGAAGAGACCCAGTACTTC
>many|TRBD1|TRBV5-1|TRBJ1-1
CASSLVLQGGMNTEAFF
TGCGCCAGCAGCTTGGTTTTGCAGGGGGGGATGAACACTGAAGCTTTCTTT
>many|NA|TRBV3-1|TRBJ2-7
CASSQIRGEQYF
TGTGCCAGCAGCCAAATCAGGGGCGAACAGTACTTC
>many|NA|TRBV3-1|TRBJ1-2
CASSPKPDRDYGYTF
TGTGCCAGCAGCCCCAAGCCGGACAGAGACTATGGCTACACCTTC
>many|NA|TRBV27|TRBJ2-7
CASSFGPSYEQYF
TGTGCCAGCAGCTTTGGGCCTTCCTACGAGCAGTACTTC